The 13 T cell receptor beta chains given below trace back to one sample, sequenced in a study of CD8 T cells in ankylosing spondylitis. TCRdb re-analysed the 5' RACE reads in MiXCR, keeping a single row per CDR3 protein. The data show approximately 300,000 distinct CDR3 sequences, roughly 20% seen once. Material for sequencing was blood, either unsorted or a sorted T cell fraction (not recorded which). These receptors were collected from a female donor with ankylosing spondylitis or in good health (not recorded which).

This clonotype was seen only a few times. V usage is TRBV20-1 and J usage is TRBJ2-7, with 7 bases identical to TRBD2. The CDR3 runs 14 residues. The trim removed 6 bases at V and 0 bases at J, leaving 8 bases unmatched. CDR1 is DFQATT and CDR2 is SNEGSKA in the germline V gene (reference sequence). The CDR3, as DNA: TGCAGTGCAAGCCTAGCGGAAGTCTCCTACGAGCAGTACTTC. It codes for CSASLAEVSYEQYF.

There are many counts of this clonotype. The chain combines TRBV20-1 with TRBJ2-3, with no clear D. This CDR3 contains 14 residues. Germline CDR1 and CDR2: DFQATT and SNEGSKA (reference sequence). V dropped 0 bases and J dropped 5 bases, with 12 bases sitting between them. The CDR3 spells CSARDSQARDTQYF. CDR3 nucleotides: TGCAGTGCTAGAGATTCCCAGGCCAGAGATACGCAGTATTTT.

This clonotype occurred many times. The chain employs TRBV6-1 and TRBJ1-1, with D possibly matching TRBD1 (6 bases). Deletions cut 6 bases from V and 2 bases from J, with 13 bases between. The CDR3 is 14 amino acids. Germline assignment: CDR1 MNHNS and CDR2 SASEGT. CDR3 sequence: CASRRGQTNTEAFF. CDR3 DNA sequence: TGTGCCAGCAGACGTGGACAGACTAACACTGAAGCTTTCTTT.

This clonotype appeared a few times. V and J are TRBV5-1 and TRBJ2-2, with no clear D. CDR3 length equals 14 residues. Germline V CDR1 and CDR2: SGHRS, YFSETQ. V lost 0 bases to trimming and J lost 5 bases, with 8 bases between them. CDR3 nucleotides: TGCGCCAGCAGCTTGGGTCAGAGGACCGGGGAGCTGTTTTTT. Encoded protein: CASSLGQRTGELFF.

The chain links TRBV24-1 to TRBJ2-2; D might be TRBD2 (6 bases). This CDR3 contains 13 residues. V lost 9 bases to trimming and J lost 4 bases, with 11 bases between them. Germline lookup yields CDR1 KGHDR and CDR2 SFDVKD. Here the CDR3 reads CATGAGLTGELFF. CDR3 nucleotides: TGTGCCACCGGAGCGGGCCTCACCGGGGAGCTGTTTTTT.

This clonotype appeared many times. The genes are TRBV5-1 and TRBJ2-3; no definite D call. Germline V gene data show CDR1 as SGHRS and CDR2 as YFSETQ. CDR3 size: 13 residues. The germline V and J ends were trimmed by 7 bases and 5 bases, with 14 bases remaining between them. CDR3 amino acids: CASHATTGDTQYF. CDR3 DNA: TGCGCCAGCCACGCCACTACCGGAGATACGCAGTATTTT.

In its sample, this clonotype was seen a few times. V is TRBV12-3 or TRBV12-4 and J is TRBJ2-2; D is ambiguous. The ends were cut back, 5 bases at V and 6 bases at J, with 10 bases in the middle. This CDR3 region has 13 residues. Here the CDR3 DNA reads TGTGCCAGCAGTCCCCTTAGGTCCGGGGAGCTGTTTTTT. Its protein product is CASSPLRSGELFF.

In this sample, this clonotype turned up a few times. The gene calls are TRBV18 and TRBJ2-5; TRBD2 matches at 7 bases. CDR1 KGHSH and CDR2 LQKENI come from the germline V gene. The CDR3 loop spans 14 amino acids. V lost 5 bases, J lost 1 base, and 4 bases stayed unmatched. CDR3 coding DNA: TGTGCCAGCTCAGTCGGGAGGAGCCAAGAGACCCAGTACTTC. Translation gives CASSVGRSQETQYF.

In DNA, the CDR3 is TGCAGTGCTTGGGGCCAGAGAAGGGCCAACACCGGGGAGCTGTTTTTT. Residues: CSAWGQRRANTGELFF. V usage is TRBV20-1 and J usage is TRBJ2-2, with D possibly matching TRBD1 (5 bases). Trimming took off 5 bases at V and 2 bases at J, with 18 bases between the two ends. The CDR3 spans 16 residues. CDR1 DFQATT and CDR2 SNEGSKA come from the germline V gene (reference sequence).

The chain employs TRBV6-5 and TRBJ2-1, with 14 nucleotides matching TRBD2. The CDR3 loop spans 16 amino acids. CDR1 and CDR2 (germline): MNHEY, SVGAGI. V shed 2 bases, J shed 7 bases, and the junction held 4 bases outside the gene matches. CDR3 in amino acids: CASSYTRLAGGNEQFF. In DNA, the CDR3 is TGTGCCAGCAGTTACACCAGACTAGCGGGAGGGAATGAGCAGTTCTTC.

This clonotype was seen more than once but under ten times. The chain is built from TRBV20-1 and TRBJ1-1, with D uncertain. This CDR3 region has 11 residues. CDR1 and CDR2 from the germline V gene are DFQATT and SNEGSKA (reference sequence). V was trimmed by 0 bases and J by 6 bases, leaving 5 bases between them. CDR3 residues: CSARDSPEAFF. The CDR3 nucleotides read TGCAGTGCTAGAGATTCCCCTGAAGCTTTCTTT.

The table lists this clonotype with many counts. The CDR3 coding sequence is TGCAGCGTCGGGGGGTGGCAGGGCGATGATGAGCAGTTCTTC. It specifies CSVGGWQGDDEQFF. The chain employs TRBV29-1 and TRBJ2-1; 7 bases agree with TRBD2. Germline V gene sequence: CDR1 SQVTM, CDR2 ANQGSEA. The ends lost 6 bases at V and 8 bases at J; junction bases unmatched: 13. There are 14 residues in the CDR3.

The table lists this clonotype with a few counts. The genes are TRBV29-1 and TRBJ2-1, with D unclear. This CDR3 spans 13 amino acids. Deletions cut 6 bases from V and 0 bases from J, with 9 bases between. Germline lookup yields CDR1 SQVTM and CDR2 ANQGSEA. The DNA of the CDR3 is TGCAGCGTCTCAGCGAGCTCCTACAATGAGCAGTTCTTC. Translated: CSVSASSYNEQFF.